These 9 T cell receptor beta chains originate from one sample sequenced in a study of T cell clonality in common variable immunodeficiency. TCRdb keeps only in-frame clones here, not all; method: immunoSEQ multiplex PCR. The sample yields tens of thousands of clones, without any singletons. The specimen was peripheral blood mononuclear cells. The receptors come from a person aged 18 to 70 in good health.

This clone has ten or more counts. CDR3 DNA, as far as it was read: TGTGCCAGCAGCGTAGAAGGTAGGGGAATAGAAGAGACC. This translates into CASSVEGRGIEET. The entire CDR3 sequence reads CASSVEGRGIEETQYF. The chain joins TRBV9 to TRBJ2-5, with D maybe TRBD1 (5 bases). The read ends 3 residues before the CDR3 terminus; that terminus is restored from the germline J gene. Germline-derived CDR1 and CDR2 are SGDLS and YYNGEE. V was cut by 0 bases and J by 3 bases, with 15 bases left in between. The CDR3 loop spans 16 amino acids.

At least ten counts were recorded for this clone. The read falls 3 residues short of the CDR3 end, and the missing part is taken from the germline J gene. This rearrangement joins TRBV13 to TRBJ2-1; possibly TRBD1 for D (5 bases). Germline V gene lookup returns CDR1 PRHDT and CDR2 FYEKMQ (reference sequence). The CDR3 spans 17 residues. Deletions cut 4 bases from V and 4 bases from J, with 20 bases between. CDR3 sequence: CASSSRGYRPPYNEQFF. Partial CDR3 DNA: TGTGCCAGCAGCTCAAGGGGCTACAGGCCCCCGTACAATGAG.

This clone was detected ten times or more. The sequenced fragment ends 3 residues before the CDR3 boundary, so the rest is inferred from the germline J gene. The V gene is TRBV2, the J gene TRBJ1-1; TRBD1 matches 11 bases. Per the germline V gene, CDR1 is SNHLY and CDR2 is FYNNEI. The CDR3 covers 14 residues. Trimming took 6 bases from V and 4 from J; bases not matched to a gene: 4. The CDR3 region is CASRWDRGGTEAFF. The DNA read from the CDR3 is TGTGCCAGCAGGTGGGACAGGGGGGGCACTGAA.

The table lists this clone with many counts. Partial CDR3 DNA: TGTGCCAGCAGCCATATCTCGGGGGGGCCCGTCAATGAG. As protein: CASSHISGGPVNE. The complete CDR3 protein is CASSHISGGPVNEQFF. The chain uses TRBV6-4 and TRBJ2-1, with 8 positions matching TRBD2. The missing CDR3 end, 3 residues past where the read stops, is filled in from the germline J gene. V trimming: 6 bases; J trimming: 6 bases; junction bases outside the gene matches: 13. The germline CDR1 and CDR2 sequences are MRHNA and SNTAGT. The CDR3 extends over 16 amino acids.

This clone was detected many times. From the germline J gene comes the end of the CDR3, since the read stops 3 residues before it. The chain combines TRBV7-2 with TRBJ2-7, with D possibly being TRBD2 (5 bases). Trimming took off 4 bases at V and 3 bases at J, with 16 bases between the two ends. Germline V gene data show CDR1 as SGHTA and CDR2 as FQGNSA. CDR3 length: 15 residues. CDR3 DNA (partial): TGTGCCAGCAGCTCCGGACTTTCTCTTGGCTACGAG. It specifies CASSSGLSLGYE. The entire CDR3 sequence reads CASSSGLSLGYEQYF.

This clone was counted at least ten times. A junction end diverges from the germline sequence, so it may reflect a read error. The sequenced CDR3 bases are TGCGCCAGCCTTGACCTCGGGTCCTACAATGAG. Translation gives CASLDLGSYNE. The whole CDR3 sequence reads CASLDLGSYNEQFF. The rearrangement links TRBV4-2 to TRBJ2-1; no reliable D call. Read data end 3 residues before the CDR3 end; the end is taken from the germline J gene. The CDR3 length is 14 residues. Germline assignment: CDR1 LGHNA and CDR2 YNFKEQ.

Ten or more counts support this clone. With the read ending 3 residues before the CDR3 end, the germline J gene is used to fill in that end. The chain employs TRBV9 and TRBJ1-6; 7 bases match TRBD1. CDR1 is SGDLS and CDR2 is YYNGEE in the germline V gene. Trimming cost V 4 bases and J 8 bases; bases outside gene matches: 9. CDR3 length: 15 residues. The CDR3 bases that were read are TGTGCCAGCAGCTCAGGGGGAGGTCTAGATTCACCC. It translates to CASSSGGGLDSP. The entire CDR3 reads CASSSGGGLDSPLHF.

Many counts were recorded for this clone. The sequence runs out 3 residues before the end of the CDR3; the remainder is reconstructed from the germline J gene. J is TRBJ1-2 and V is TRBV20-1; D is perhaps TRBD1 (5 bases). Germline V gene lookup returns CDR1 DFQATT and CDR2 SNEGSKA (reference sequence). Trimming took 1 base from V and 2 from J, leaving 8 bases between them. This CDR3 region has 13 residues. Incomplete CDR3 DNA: TGCAGTGCTAGAGGTCAGGGCAACTATGGC. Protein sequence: CSARGQGNYG. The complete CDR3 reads CSARGQGNYGYTF.

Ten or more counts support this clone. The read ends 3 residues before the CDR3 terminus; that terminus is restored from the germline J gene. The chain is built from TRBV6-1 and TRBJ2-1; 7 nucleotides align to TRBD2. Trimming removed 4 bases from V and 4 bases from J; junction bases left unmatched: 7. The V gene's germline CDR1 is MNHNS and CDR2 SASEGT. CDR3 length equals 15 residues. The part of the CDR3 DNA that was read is TGTGCCAGCAGTGGCCTAGCGGAGTGGTACAATGAG. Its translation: CASSGLAEWYNE. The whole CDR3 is CASSGLAEWYNEQFF.